This TCR beta chain stems from a study of CD8+ T cells in alopecia areata. Overall study results and limits: Affected scalp, especially in alopecia totalis/universalis, had a higher clonality than normal scalp did.

Regarding this clone: Its specificity is unknown.

This CDR3 has 15 amino acids. Trimming removed 4 bases at V and 2 bases at J, with 15 bases between. Per germline, CDR1 SEHNR and CDR2 FQNEAQ (reference sequence). Reverse transcription of extracted RNA yielded cDNA, which provided the sequencing template. Clones were read by immunoSEQ multiplex PCR, and TCRdb kept only the in-frame ones, dropping some. The sample shows 150,000 or so clones, around 49% of them seen only once. The input for sequencing was CD8+ T cells sorted from blood, taken at week 0. The source of this sequence is a human donor with alopecia areata. This chain joins TRBV7-9 and TRBJ2-7; D is tentatively TRBD1 or TRBD2 (5 bases each). The CDR3 is CASSSNPGPAYEQYF. The CDR3 DNA is TGTGCCAGCAGCTCAAATCCGGGACCAGCCTACGAGCAGTACTTC.